This is a list of T cell receptor beta chains from one sample in a study of blood T cell repertoires in COVID-19. Profiled with immunoSEQ multiplex PCR; TCRdb holds only in-frame clones, not every one. The sample consists of about 74,000 clones, 90% of them appearing once. The sample taken for sequencing was peripheral blood. The receptors here all came from a woman aged 50 to 65 in a cohort sampled during active COVID-19. The CDR3 runs from the conserved cysteine through the conserved F or W. A D gene is named only where the DNA matches it firmly. Not every row has a clone size; where given, it reads once, few, many or a size class.

j_gene	abundance	v_gene	d_gene	CDR3nt	CDR3aa
TRBJ2-5	NA	TRBV5-1	TRBD1	TGCGCCAGCAGCTTGGTCGGGACAGGACAAGAGACCCAGTACTTC	CASSLVGTGQETQYF
TRBJ2-1	NA	TRBV28	TRBD2	TGTGCCAGCAGTCTTCCGGGACTAGCGGGTCAAAGGTACAATGAGCAGTTCTTC	CASSLPGLAGQRYNEQFF
TRBJ2-1	NA	TRBV29-1	TRBD2	TGCAGCGTTGAACAAAGACTAGCGGGAGGAGGTGAGCAGTTCTTC	CSVEQRLAGGGEQFF
TRBJ2-3	NA	TRBV5-1	TRBD2	TGCGCCAGCAGCTTACTAGCGGGAGGTAAAGCAGATACGCAGTATTTT	CASSLLAGGKADTQYF
TRBJ2-1	NA	TRBV5-5	NA	TGTGCCAGCAGCCCCGCGAATGAGCAGTTCTTC	CASSPANEQFF
TRBJ2-3	once	TRBV28	TRBD2	TGTGCCAGCGGTGCAGGCCGACTAGCGGGAGGGAGGACAGATACGCAGTATTTT	CASGAGRLAGGRTDTQYF
TRBJ2-7	NA	TRBV7-3	NA	TGTGCCAGCAGCTTACAGGGGTACGACGAGCAGTACTTC	CASSLQGYDEQYF
TRBJ2-7	NA	TRBV28	NA	TGTGCCAGCACCCCGCCCCAACAGGTCTACGAGCAGTACTTC	CASTPPQQVYEQYF
TRBJ2-1	few	TRBV9	TRBD2	TGTGCCAGCAGCGTAGGTACTAGCGGGAACTCCTACAATGAGCAGTTCTTC	CASSVGTSGNSYNEQFF
TRBJ2-4	NA	TRBV19	NA	TGTGCCAGTAGTATGTTGGGGAGTCAGGCCAAAAACATTCAGTACTTC	CASSMLGSQAKNIQYF
TRBJ2-7	NA	TRBV18	NA	TGTGCCAGCTCACCAAAGGACAGTCACTACGAGCAGTACTTC	CASSPKDSHYEQYF
TRBJ1-5	once	TRBV3-1/TRBV3-2	NA	TGTGCCAGCAGCCGACGGGGGGTGGACCAGCCCCAGCATTTT	CASSRRGVDQPQHF
TRBJ2-1	NA	TRBV7-9	TRBD2	TGTGCCAGCAGCCTAGGGGCGACTAGCGGGAGGGCCCATGAGCAGTTCTTC	CASSLGATSGRAHEQFF
TRBJ2-1	NA	TRBV6-5	TRBD2	TGTGCCATTTCGACTAGCGGGAGCGATGAGCAGTTCTTC	CAISTSGSDEQFF
TRBJ1-5	NA	TRBV3-1/TRBV3-2	TRBD1	TGTGCCAGCAGCCAGATCGGGACAGGGGACCAGCCCCAGCATTTT	CASSQIGTGDQPQHF
TRBJ2-3	few	TRBV5-4	TRBD2	TGTGCCAGCAGCTTGGCCCTAGCGGGAGCAGATACGCAGTATTTT	CASSLALAGADTQYF